This record covers a single T cell receptor (beta chain). The CDR3 totals 15 residues. The J segment lost 4 bases and the V segment lost 3 bases, leaving 8 bases of the junction unmatched. Per the germline V gene, CDR1 is MGHDK and CDR2 is SYGVNS. The source of the sample is a study of CD8 T cells in ankylosing spondylitis. Each CDR3 protein is one row after TCRdb ran MiXCR on the 5' RACE reads. Found here are under 200,000 distinct CDR3 sequences, around a tenth of them singletons; the top ten hold approximately 16%. Specimen: blood, either unsorted or a sorted T cell fraction (not recorded which). This sequence originates from a female donor with ankylosing spondylitis or in good health (not recorded which). The rearrangement uses TRBV25-1 and TRBJ2-7; 8 nucleotides line up with TRBD1. The CDR3 loop is CASSEVRGRGYEQYF. The CDR3 DNA reads TGTGCCAGCAGTGAGGTCAGGGGGCGAGGATACGAGCAGTACTTC.